A single T cell receptor beta chain is shown here with its context. The CDR3 has 18 residues. Germline V gene sequence: CDR1 SGHRS, CDR2 YFSETQ. With V trimmed by 3 bases and J by 1 base, 6 bases remained unmatched. The data belong to a study of blood T cell repertoires in COVID-19. The protocol was immunoSEQ multiplex PCR, while the TCRdb copy is restricted to in-frame clones and leaves out a portion. The table includes tens of thousands of clones, around 83% detected once. This receptor was identified in a human donor in a cohort sampled during active or convalescent COVID-19. Sample: peripheral blood. The gene calls are TRBV5-1 and TRBJ2-5, with 16 bases fitting TRBD2. In DNA, the CDR3 is TGCGCCAGCAGCTGGGGACTAGCGGGGGGGCCCATCCAAGAGACCCAGTACTTC. It is translated as CASSWGLAGGPIQETQYF.